The subject of this entry is one T cell receptor (beta chain). The sample is drawn from a study of CD8 T cells in Susac syndrome. After extraction with the RNeasy kit, roughly 0.45 to 1 ug of the RNA was reverse transcribed using random hexamers. Amplification of the TCR beta CDR3 was carried out by immunoSEQ multiplex PCR, which spanned a total of 54 Vbeta and 13 Jbeta segments. TCRdb ran MiXCR on the immunoSEQ multiplex PCR reads and lists one entry per CDR3 protein. The sample lists some 200,000 distinct CDR3 sequences; approximately 90% were seen once. The CDR3 extends over 13 amino acids. Germline V gene lookup returns CDR1 SGDLS and CDR2 YYNGEE. V gave up 3 bases and J gave up 7 bases, with 13 bases separating them. Sequencing of TCR beta was undertaken in CD8+ and CD4+ T cells derived from blood. Included as multiple sclerosis controls were treatment-naive patients who had stable or active relapsing-remitting disease. Isolation of CD8+ and CD4+ T cells was performed negatively, whereas enrichment of TEMRA cells was done by FACS.

The receptor was isolated from a human donor with multiple sclerosis. Sequenced sample: CD8+ T cells from PBMCs. This rearrangement joins TRBV9 to TRBJ1-1; perhaps TRBD1 as D (5 bases). The CDR3 protein is CASSAEGTGEAFF. CDR3 DNA sequence: TGTGCCAGCAGCGCCGAGGGTACAGGTGAAGCTTTCTTT.